This T cell receptor beta chain comes out of a study of regulatory T cells in long-lasting Graves disease. Arm-PCR of CDR3 regions and iRepertoire HTBI primers were used to build TCR beta libraries. TCRdb reprocessed the multiplex PCR reads with MiXCR, giving one entry per CDR3 protein. The data show around 400,000 distinct CDR3 sequences, with around 16% seen just once and 20% to 25% held by the top ten. Regarding this clonotype: As yet, its antigen is unknown.

CDR1 is SGDLS and CDR2 is YYNGEE in the germline V gene. The V and J ends lost 0 bases and 9 bases respectively, with 22 bases between them. The length of the CDR3 is 17 residues. Time point defined: newly diagnosed GD, antithyroid drugs for less than 3 months. Extracted PBMC RNA gave rise to the TCR library. Whole-study results and caveats: Having few samples may have compromised the accuracy.

The starting material was peripheral blood mononuclear cells (PBMCs), obtained at new diagnosis, from a patient treated with antithyroid drugs. The TCR originated in a female donor with Graves disease. This sequence joins TRBV9 and TRBJ2-1; possibly TRBD2 for D (7 bases). The DNA of the CDR3 is TGTGCCAGCAGCGTAGGTAGAGGGGGGGGGGCCCCCATTGAGCAGTTCTTC. It yields the protein CASSVGRGGGAPIEQFF.